Listed here is a single T cell receptor beta chain. Its antigen is as yet unknown. Libraries were prepared by immunoSEQ multiplex PCR; TCRdb keeps only in-frame clonotypes and omits some of them. In the table there are roughly 23,000 clones, roughly 73% of which are singletons. This sample was taken from a study of vaccination effects on CD4 cells after COVID-19. After expansion with viral peptide pools in the ViraFEST assay, antigen-specific CD4+ T cells were sequenced. Once cultured for under 11 days, the cells underwent separation to obtain CD4+ T cells. Cultures got half-medium changes with IL-2 on days 3 and 7. The CDR3 has 12 amino acids. Trimming cost V 10 bases and J 3 bases, with 10 bases left between them. Looked up from germline, CDR1 is MNHEY and CDR2 is SMNVEV (reference sequence).

The rearrangement uses TRBV27 and TRBJ2-1, with D hard to call. Sequenced material: CD4+ T cells from PBMCs cultured with HCoV-229E spike peptides, taken before COVID-19 vaccination. The sequence was obtained from a human donor who received a COVID-19 vaccine. This CDR3 is CATQKVYNEQFF. The CDR3 DNA reads as TGTGCCACTCAGAAGGTCTACAATGAGCAGTTCTTC.